Listed below are T cell receptor beta chains from one sample, sequenced in a study of blood T cell repertoires in COVID-19. TCRdb keeps only in-frame clones here, not all; method: immunoSEQ multiplex PCR. The table records nearly 95,000 clones, 70% to 90% of them present only once. Sequencing used peripheral blood. The receptor set was obtained from a human donor with acute or convalescent COVID-19. The donor label of this sample is uncertain. The CDR3 runs from the conserved cysteine through the conserved F or W. A D gene is named only where the DNA matches it firmly. Rows give clone size only sometimes, using once, few, many, or a class for an expanded clone.

clone size | D gene | J gene | V gene | CDR3 protein | CDR3 DNA
- | - | TRBJ2-7 | TRBV3-1/TRBV3-2 | CASSQVSSVEEQYF | TGTGCCAGCAGCCAAGTATCTAGCGTGGAAGAGCAGTACTTC
- | - | TRBJ2-2 | TRBV5-1 | CASSSRGGNTGELFF | TGCGCCAGCAGCTCCAGAGGAGGGAACACCGGGGAGCTGTTTTTT
- | TRBD1 | TRBJ1-5 | TRBV9 | CASSVAPDRDDQPQHF | TGTGCCAGCAGCGTAGCTCCGGACAGGGATGATCAGCCCCAGCATTTT
few | TRBD1 | TRBJ1-5 | TRBV19 | CASSIVGTGFQPQHF | TGTGCCAGTAGTATAGTAGGGACAGGGTTTCAGCCCCAGCATTTT
- | - | TRBJ1-2 | TRBV12-5 | CASALNYGYTF | TGTGCTAGTGCCTTGAACTATGGCTACACCTTC
- | - | TRBJ1-6 | TRBV7-9 | CASSLAGTGNPYNSPLHF | TGTGCCAGCAGCTTAGCGGGAACAGGGAATCCGTATAATTCACCCCTCCACTTT
- | TRBD1 | TRBJ1-2 | TRBV30 | CAGQGDDYGYTF | TGTGCTGGACAGGGGGATGACTATGGCTACACCTTC
- | - | TRBJ2-1 | TRBV7-2 | CASTSETWANEQFF | TGTGCCAGCACCTCCGAAACCTGGGCCAATGAGCAGTTCTTC
- | - | TRBJ1-1 | TRBV19 | CASSIGENTEAFF | TGTGCCAGTAGTATCGGGGAGAACACTGAAGCTTTCTTT
- | - | TRBJ1-2 | TRBV28 | CASTSGGPGGYTF | TGTGCCAGCACCTCGGGGGGACCAGGTGGCTACACCTTC
- | TRBD1 | TRBJ2-3 | TRBV28 | CASTAAGTGITDTQYF | TGTGCCAGCACCGCCGCCGGGACAGGGATCACAGATACGCAGTATTTT
- | - | TRBJ2-7 | TRBV5-1 | CASSLLAGTSYEQYF | TGCGCCAGCAGCTTGCTGGCGGGGACGTCCTACGAGCAGTACTTC
- | - | TRBJ1-1 | TRBV5-4 | CASSLGHGTEAFF | TGTGCCAGCAGCCTGGGACACGGCACTGAAGCTTTCTTT
once | - | TRBJ2-1 | TRBV5-1 | CASSTMASSYNEQFF | TGCGCCAGCAGCACAATGGCTAGCTCTTACAATGAGCAGTTCTTC
few | TRBD1 | TRBJ2-7 | TRBV27 | CASSSQGTGGAQTPYEQYF | TGTGCCAGCAGTTCTCAAGGGACAGGGGGGGCCCAAACGCCCTACGAGCAGTACTTC
- | - | TRBJ2-7 | TRBV6-5 | CASSYSYYGIPYEQYF | TGTGCCAGCAGTTACTCCTACTACGGGATCCCCTACGAGCAGTACTTC